This TCR beta chain was sequenced in a study of Graves' ophthalmopathy and Graves' hyperthyroidism (dated by TCRdb to about 2018). For the study in its entirety: A patient counted as having stable hyperthyroidism if there was no progression to ophthalmopathy within 18 months of follow-up. A discovery set of about a hundred patients (43 ophthalmopathy, about 58 stable hyperthyroidism) was enrolled to explore V-J signatures distinguishing ophthalmopathy from hyperthyroidism. In total, approximately 130 blood samples were TCR-sequenced: some 43 ophthalmopathy, under 80 hyperthyroidism and approximately 17 hyperthyroidism-to-ophthalmopathy patients. An independent validation cohort comprised 18 hyperthyroidism patients and 15 to 17 patients who later progressed from hyperthyroidism to ophthalmopathy. To tell Graves' ophthalmopathy apart from Graves' hyperthyroidism, and to predict which patients would progress to ophthalmopathy, the study relied on TCR beta repertoire signatures. In five or six hyperthyroidism patients, the T-cell repertoire of thyroid tissue was compared with the T-cell repertoire of blood. Following sampling, methimazole starting at 30 mg daily was administered to hyperthyroidism patients, and high-dose intravenous methylprednisolone was administered to ophthalmopathy patients. The investigation overall reported the following: Most expanded thyroid clonotypes with frequency above 0.001 were also detected in blood, suggesting blood repertoires may reflect the thyroid immune response. In cross-validation, the 13-signature model distinguished ophthalmopathy from stable hyperthyroidism with 87.88% sensitivity and about 81% specificity, while in the test set the corresponding values were about 80% and 75%. Sample size was not statistically predetermined, and group allocation was not concealed from the investigators. In validation, the model predicted ophthalmopathy progression with nearly 71% sensitivity and roughly 72% specificity; roughly eleven predicted patients were CT-confirmed with GO in a median of approximately six months.

In this sample, this clonotype turned up many times. Its antigen specificity is not known. No base quality values were provided; no much bigger clone lies one nucleotide off. The CDR3 goes from the cysteine to the phenylalanine over 14 residues. Only the CDR3 DNA is retained, 42 bases long and in frame from the first base. The V end loses 1 base and the J end loses 2 bases, and a stretch of 9 bases separates them. Patients with hyperthyroidism were aged 18 to 65 years, had been newly diagnosed, and had a disease duration of less than 2 months. Patients were excluded if they had other autoimmune diseases, uncontrolled infections, pregnancy or lactation. Clinical symptoms, serum thyroxine, TRAb, thyroid ultrasound and orbital computed tomography were used for diagnosis. Total RNA was extracted using Trizol reagent, and RNA quality was checked on an Agilent 2100 Bioanalyzer. TCR beta CDR3 regions were amplified from RNA transcripts for repertoire sequencing. The first round was an RT-PCR using HTBI primers with the Qiagen OneStep RT-PCR kit, and this first round was followed by a second-round multiplex PCR, then size selection and purification. Libraries were sequenced paired-end with 100 bp reads on an Illumina HiSeq2000. In the source study's methods: SOAPnuke was used for read processing, and reads with adapters, uncalled bases, a mean Phred below 15, or no exact constant-primer or identifier match were discarded. COPE v1.2.5 was used to merge the high-quality paired reads. Unique nucleotide sequences were defined as clonotypes and aligned to IMGT TRB V, D and J references using MiTCR v1.1. The analysis was limited to V-J combinations with a frequency above 0.0001, which together covered over 98% of repertoires. A TCR clonal expansion and chaos score per V-J combination was defined as the ratio of F50 clonal expansion to chaos observed in the TCRdist matrix. Welch's t-statistics and random forest were used to reduce the features to approximately 13 V-J combinations, which were then used as input to a naive Bayes classifier. The similarity between thyroid and blood repertoires was quantified using the Morisita-Horn index. TCRdb took the public reads, trimmed them with fastp at Q25, ran MiXCR for clone calling and kept in-frame beta chains. Every distinct CDR3 protein forms one entry, paired with its most common genes and DNA. TCRdb, rather than the study authors, made the V and J calls. The sample contains 450,000 to 600,000 distinct CDR3 sequences, less than 45% of them found a single time. Around 4.6% of the sample comes from the top ten.

The sequenced material came from peripheral blood or thyroid tissue (not recorded which). This TCR was recovered from an adult man with Graves' hyperthyroidism. The chain is made from TRBV12-3 or TRBV12-4 and TRBJ2-7, with the identity of the D gene unclear. At the DNA level, the sequence is TGTGCCAGCAGTTTAGTTGACGCCCCCTACGAGCAGTACTTC. This yields the protein CASSLVDAPYEQYF.